Below, one TCR beta chain is given with its context. The entry originates in a study of cytomegalovirus exposure and HLA in healthy donors. The CDR3 extends over 15 amino acids. V was shortened by 9 bases and J by 8 bases, with 25 bases between the two germline ends. Germline CDR1 and CDR2: SNHLY and FYNNEI. Researchers ran the PCR with 60 Vbeta and 13 Jbeta primers. The data were produced by immunoSEQ multiplex PCR, yet TCRdb's version contains in-frame clones alone and is incomplete. The sample carries 150,000 to 200,000 clones, over 65% recorded once. Sequences were obtained from PBMCs. This chain links TRBV2 with TRBJ1-2; the D gene is possibly TRBD1 (6 bases). This receptor was identified in a man aged 55-75 years in good health and CMV-seronegative. The CDR3 bases are TGTGCCAGATGGGATCCGACAGGCCTTCGGTACGGCTACACCTTC. As protein: CARWDPTGLRYGYTF. The full variable domain, its missing parts supplied by reference TRBV2 and TRBJ1-2, is EPEVTQTPSHQVTQMGQEVILRCVPISNHLYFYWYRQILGQKVEFLVSFYNNEISEKSEIFDDQFSVERPDGSNFTLKIRSTKLEDSAMYFCARWDPTGLRYGYTFGSGTRLTVV.